This T cell receptor (beta chain) emerged from a study of neurological immune-mediated disorders. This CDR3 spans 15 amino acids. Germline V gene sequence: CDR1 SQVTM, CDR2 ANQGSEA. V lost 4 bases to trimming and J lost 3 bases, with 17 bases between them. Study conclusions and caveats: One related-CDR3 cluster, which may be a signature, held the repertoires of 18 of 34 multiple sclerosis patients after phylogenetic grouping.

cDNA synthesis was performed by 5'RACE with 10-nucleotide random UMIs. TCRdb analysed the 5' RACE reads with MiXCR anew, one entry per CDR3 protein. The table has 70,000 or so distinct CDR3 sequences, around 3% seen once; the top ten hold more than 4.5%. This clonotype was recorded at least ten times. Its cognate antigen is unknown. This TCR was recovered from a woman aged 45-60 years with multiple sclerosis. The specimen sequenced was PBMCs. This rearrangement joins TRBV29-1 to TRBJ2-3, with D perhaps assigned TRBD1 or TRBD2 (6 bases each). As DNA, the CDR3 is TGCAGCGTTGTGATGCACGGGGGCGTAACAGATACGCAGTATTTT. Encoded protein: CSVVMHGGVTDTQYF.